The 3 T cell receptor beta chains below all came from one sample that was sequenced in a study of T cells in Graves' hyperthyroidism and ophthalmopathy. The CDR3 regions of TCR beta were amplified from RNA transcripts. HTBI primers were employed in a first-round RT-PCR of the TCR CDR3. Using its own MiXCR run on the multiplex PCR reads, TCRdb lists one record per CDR3 protein. The sample lists a few hundred thousand distinct CDR3 sequences; around 15% were seen once. The sequenced sample consisted of blood. These receptors originate from a woman in her thirties with Graves' ophthalmopathy.

This clonotype has more than one count but fewer than ten. V usage is TRBV11-2 and J usage is TRBJ2-3, with D unresolved. Germline V gene data show CDR1 as SGHAT and CDR2 as FQNNGV. CDR3 length: 14 residues. V was cut by 3 bases and J by 4 bases, with 11 bases left in between. CDR3 amino acids: CASSLGIGADTQYF. CDR3 nucleotide sequence: TGTGCCAGCAGCTTGGGGATAGGAGCAGATACGCAGTATTTT.

In this sample, this clonotype turned up many times. The CDR3, as DNA: TGTGCCAGCAGCTTAGGGGGCAGGGGCTACGAGCAGTACTTC. Its protein is CASSLGGRGYEQYF. The rearrangement uses TRBV7-3 and TRBJ2-7, with a possible D match to TRBD1 (6 bases). CDR1 SGHTA and CDR2 FQGTGA come from the germline V gene. Trimming shortened V by 2 bases and J by 3 bases, and 11 bases separated the two germline ends. The CDR3 runs 14 residues. The full variable domain, its missing parts supplied by reference TRBV7-3 and TRBJ2-7, is GAGVSQTPSNKVTEKGKYVELRCDPISGHTALYWYRQSLGQGPEFLIYFQGTGAADDSGLPNDRFFAVRPEGSVSTLKIQRTERGDSAVYLCASSLGGRGYEQYFGPGTRLTVT.

The sample holds many counts of this clonotype. This sequence joins TRBV18 and TRBJ2-1; 7 bases line up with TRBD1. The V segment lost 4 bases and the J segment 3 bases; nucleotides outside the gene matches: 3. The germline gives CDR1 KGHSH, CDR2 LQKENI. CDR3 length: 14 residues. The CDR3 bases are TGTGCCAGCTCACTCCGGGACAGCTACAATGAGCAGTTCTTC. Amino acids: CASSLRDSYNEQFF.